A selection of T cell receptor beta chains follows, all from one sample in a study of OX40 agonist ivuxolimab in advanced cancers. Sequencing used immunoSEQ multiplex PCR; TCRdb keeps in-frame clones, though not all of them. The top ten hold about 2.6% of the sample, which has about 93,000 clones, 85% to 95% seen once. The sequenced sample was CD4+ or CD8+ T cells sorted from blood, obtained in a trial of the OX40 agonist ivuxolimab. The receptors were gathered from an adult with an advanced solid tumor such as melanoma, head and neck, liver or kidney cancer. Both conserved end residues are part of each CDR3. A D gene is named only where the DNA matches it firmly. Clone size is shown for a subset of rows, as once, few, many or a class of expanded clone.

TRBJ2-1 | . | TRBD2 | TRBV6-1 | 17 | CASSEKASGRRDYEQFF | TGTGCCAGCAGTGAAAAGGCTAGCGGGAGGAGAGACTATGAGCAGTTCTTC
TRBJ1-1 | few | . | TRBV29-1 | 10 | CSAENTEAFF | TGCAGCGCCGAGAACACTGAAGCTTTCTTT
TRBJ1-5 | . | TRBD1 | TRBV7-8 | 14 | CASSTWTGDQPQHF | TGTGCCAGCAGCACCTGGACAGGGGATCAGCCCCAGCATTTT
TRBJ1-1 | . | . | TRBV6-5 | 14 | CASQFRAGHTEAFF | TGTGCCAGCCAGTTTCGGGCGGGACACACTGAAGCTTTCTTT
TRBJ2-7 | . | . | TRBV11-2 | 15 | CASSLGDRASYEQYF | TGTGCCAGCAGCTTGGGAGACAGAGCCTCCTACGAGCAGTACTTC
TRBJ1-1 | . | . | TRBV4-3 | 12 | CASSQDRASAFF | TGCGCCAGCAGCCAAGATAGGGCCTCGGCTTTCTTT
TRBJ2-7 | . | . | TRBV18 | 13 | CASSPAETYEQYF | TGTGCCAGCTCCCCTGCGGAGACCTACGAGCAGTACTTC
TRBJ1-1 | once | . | TRBV19 | 13 | CASSIYLNTEAFF | TGTGCCAGTAGTATTTATCTGAACACTGAAGCTTTCTTT
TRBJ2-3 | . | . | TRBV27 | 15 | CATKRGRGVTDTQYF | TGTGCCACCAAGAGAGGCAGGGGGGTAACAGATACGCAGTATTTT
TRBJ2-2 | . | . | TRBV4-1 | 15 | CASSLGQGGTGELFF | TGCGCCAGCAGCCTCGGCCAGGGGGGCACCGGGGAGCTGTTTTTT
TRBJ2-7 | . | TRBD1 | TRBV4-3 | 15 | CASSPGQGGDYEQYF | TGCGCCAGCAGCCCAGGACAGGGTGGGGACTACGAGCAGTACTTC
TRBJ2-7 | . | TRBD2 | TRBV7-3 | 19 | CASSSQAGRGRFTPGEQYF | TGTGCCAGCAGCTCCCAAGCTGGGAGGGGTCGATTCACCCCAGGCGAGCAGTACTTC
TRBJ2-7 | . | . | TRBV11-2 | 15 | CASSPFLGEADEQYF | TGTGCCAGCAGCCCATTCCTCGGGGAGGCCGACGAGCAGTACTTC
TRBJ1-2 | . | . | TRBV2 | 12 | CASMRQPYGYTF | TGTGCCAGCATGCGACAACCCTATGGCTACACCTTC
TRBJ1-1 | . | TRBD1 | TRBV9 | 16 | CASSVGGTGGLYEAFF | TGTGCCAGCAGCGTAGGAGGGACAGGGGGCTTATATGAAGCTTTCTTT
TRBJ2-1 | . | . | TRBV15 | 16 | CATSREGPGSYNEQFF | TGTGCCACCAGCAGAGAAGGCCCCGGGTCTTACAATGAGCAGTTCTTC
TRBJ1-1 | . | . | TRBV4-3 | 13 | CAGSQGKGAEAFF | TGCGCCGGCAGCCAAGGAAAGGGTGCTGAAGCTTTCTTT
TRBJ1-3 | . | . | TRBV9 | 13 | CASSPRSGNTIYF | TGTGCCAGCAGCCCCAGGTCTGGAAACACCATATATTTT
TRBJ1-2 | . | . | TRBV30 | 12 | CAWSSDNYGYTF | TGTGCCTGGAGTAGTGATAACTATGGCTACACCTTC
TRBJ2-3 | . | . | TRBV6-5 | 12 | CASMDITDTQYF | TGTGCCAGCATGGACATCACAGATACGCAGTATTTT
TRBJ2-3 | . | TRBD2 | TRBV19 | 17 | CASSIDGRITSTDTQYF | TGTGCCAGTAGTATCGACGGGAGGATTACTAGCACAGATACGCAGTATTTT
TRBJ1-6 | . | . | TRBV6-1 | 14 | CASSTEEYNSPLHF | TGTGCCAGCTCGACAGAGGAATATAATTCACCCCTCCACTTT
TRBJ2-3 | . | . | TRBV7-9 | 15 | CASSADVTSTDTQYF | TGTGCCAGCAGCGCAGACGTTACTAGCACAGATACGCAGTATTTT
TRBJ1-4 | once | . | TRBV4-1 | 14 | CASTTGIANEKLFF | TGCGCCAGCACCACAGGTATTGCCAATGAAAAACTGTTTTTT
TRBJ2-1 | . | . | TRBV19 | 15 | CASSWASSSYNEQFF | TGTGCCAGTAGTTGGGCTAGCAGCTCCTACAATGAGCAGTTCTTC
TRBJ1-2 | . | . | TRBV9 | 16 | CASSVEGTSPSYGYTF | TGTGCCAGCAGCGTAGAGGGTACAAGTCCGAGCTATGGCTACACCTTC
TRBJ1-2 | . | . | TRBV7-5 | 17 | CARSPGYRQGPNYGYTF | TGTGCCAGAAGCCCCGGTTACAGACAGGGGCCCAACTATGGCTACACCTTC
TRBJ2-5 | . | TRBD2 | TRBV9 | 17 | CASSVGARGGSQETQYF | TGTGCCAGCAGCGTAGGTGCGCGGGGGGGAAGCCAAGAGACCCAGTACTTC
TRBJ2-5 | few | . | TRBV29-1 | 16 | CSVGPYSTWYQETQYF | TGCAGCGTTGGGCCCTACTCAACGTGGTACCAAGAGACCCAGTACTTC
TRBJ2-5 | . | TRBD2 | TRBV7-9 | 14 | CASRPGTTQETQYF | TGTGCCAGCAGGCCGGGGACTACCCAAGAGACCCAGTACTTC
TRBJ2-3 | . | . | TRBV28 | 18 | CASRARGTAQLHTDTQYF | TGTGCCAGCAGAGCCCGCGGGACAGCCCAACTTCACACAGATACGCAGTATTTT
TRBJ1-4 | . | TRBD1 | TRBV27 | 14 | CASSWDRTNEKLFF | TGTGCCAGCAGTTGGGACAGGACTAATGAAAAACTGTTTTTT
TRBJ2-5 | . | TRBD1 | TRBV27 | 13 | CASSFDRGETQYF | TGTGCCAGCAGTTTTGACAGGGGAGAGACCCAGTACTTC
TRBJ1-5 | . | TRBD1 | TRBV2 | 14 | CASSEDRGNQPQHF | TGTGCCAGCAGTGAGGACAGGGGCAATCAGCCCCAGCATTTT
TRBJ2-7 | . | . | TRBV2 | 15 | CASEEVEATVYEQYF | TGTGCCAGCGAGGAGGTGGAGGCCACCGTCTACGAGCAGTACTTC
TRBJ2-5 | . | . | TRBV29-1 | 12 | CSVVTIQETQYF | TGCAGCGTTGTTACCATTCAAGAGACCCAGTACTTC
TRBJ1-2 | . | . | TRBV5-1 | 17 | CASSETTYGGRDYGYTF | TGCGCCAGCAGCGAAACTACTTACGGTGGCAGGGACTATGGCTACACCTTC
TRBJ1-6 | . | . | TRBV7-2 | 16 | CASSPHDTGLAEPLHF | TGTGCCAGCAGCCCGCATGACACAGGACTCGCCGAGCCCCTCCACTTT
TRBJ2-7 | . | TRBD1 | TRBV19 | 14 | CASSIGTGDNEQYF | TGTGCCAGTAGTATAGGGACAGGGGATAACGAGCAGTACTTC
TRBJ1-3 | . | . | TRBV5-8 | 15 | CASSRDMSSGNTIYF | TGTGCCAGCAGCCGGGACATGTCCTCTGGAAACACCATATATTTT
TRBJ2-7 | . | TRBD1 | TRBV19 | 13 | CASSIGQGYEQYF | TGTGCCAGTAGTATAGGACAGGGGTACGAGCAGTACTTC
TRBJ2-7 | . | . | TRBV5-4 | 18 | CASSLGGPRRGAFAEQYF | TGTGCCAGCAGCTTGGGAGGGCCCCGACGGGGGGCGTTCGCCGAGCAGTACTTC
TRBJ1-5 | . | . | TRBV18 | 16 | CASSLAPEAYYQPQHF | TGTGCCAGCTCACTGGCGCCGGAGGCCTACTATCAGCCCCAGCATTTT
TRBJ1-1 | . | . | TRBV28 | 15 | CASSLMGLGNTEAFF | TGTGCCAGCAGTTTAATGGGTCTGGGGAACACTGAAGCTTTCTTT
TRBJ1-5 | . | TRBD1 | TRBV6-1 | 16 | CASSEARGGLNQPQHF | TGTGCCAGCAGTGAAGCAAGAGGGGGCCTCAATCAGCCCCAGCATTTT
TRBJ2-3 | . | . | TRBV7-2 | 15 | CASSLALFRTDTQYF | TGTGCCAGCAGCTTAGCCCTTTTTAGAACAGATACGCAGTATTTT
TRBJ2-7 | . | TRBD2 | TRBV7-6 | 12 | CASSPGEGEQYF | TGTGCCAGCAGCCCCGGGGAGGGGGAGCAGTACTTC
TRBJ2-1 | . | TRBD1 | TRBV27 | 14 | CASSLRTGAHEQFF | TGTGCCAGCAGTTTACGGACAGGGGCCCATGAGCAGTTCTTC
TRBJ2-7 | . | TRBD2 | TRBV9 | 16 | CASSDGQAGGPKEQYF | TGTGCCAGCAGCGACGGGCAAGCGGGAGGGCCGAAAGAGCAGTACTTC
TRBJ2-5 | . | . | TRBV25-1 | 15 | CASSERYRAEETQYF | TGTGCCAGCAGTGAAAGGTACAGGGCGGAAGAGACCCAGTACTTC
TRBJ1-2 | . | TRBD1 | TRBV30 | 13 | CAWSATGGFGYTF | TGTGCCTGGAGCGCGACAGGGGGCTTTGGCTACACCTTC
TRBJ2-1 | . | TRBD2 | TRBV14 | 17 | CASSQDLWTSENNEQFF | TGTGCCAGCAGCCAAGATTTATGGACTAGCGAGAACAATGAGCAGTTCTTC
TRBJ2-7 | . | TRBD2 | TRBV30 | 13 | CAWSAGGPYEQYF | TGTGCCTGGAGTGCGGGGGGACCCTACGAGCAGTACTTC
TRBJ1-5 | . | . | TRBV4-2 | 16 | CASSQVGVNSNQPQHF | TGTGCCAGCAGCCAAGTGGGGGTCAATAGCAATCAGCCCCAGCATTTT
TRBJ1-5 | . | . | TRBV6-5 | 12 | CASRQGSQPQHF | TGTGCCAGCAGGCAGGGCAGTCAGCCCCAGCATTTT